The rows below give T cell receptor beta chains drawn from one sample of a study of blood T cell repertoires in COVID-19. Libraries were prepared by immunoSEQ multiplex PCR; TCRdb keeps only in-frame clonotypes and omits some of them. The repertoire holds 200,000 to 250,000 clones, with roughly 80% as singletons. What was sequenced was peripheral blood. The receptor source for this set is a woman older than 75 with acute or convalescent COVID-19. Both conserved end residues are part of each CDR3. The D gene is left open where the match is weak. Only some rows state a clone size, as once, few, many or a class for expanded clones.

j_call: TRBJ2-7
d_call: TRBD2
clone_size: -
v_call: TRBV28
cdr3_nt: TGTGCCACCAGTTACCTAGCGGGACGCTACGAGCAGTACTTC
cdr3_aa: CATSYLAGRYEQYF

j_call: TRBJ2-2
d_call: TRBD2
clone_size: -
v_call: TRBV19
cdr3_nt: TGTGCCAGTAGTATAGGGCTAGGGACTAGCGAAAGTGGCCAGAACACCGGGGAGCTGTTTTTT
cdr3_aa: CASSIGLGTSESGQNTGELFF

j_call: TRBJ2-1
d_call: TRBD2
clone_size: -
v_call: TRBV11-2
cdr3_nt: TGTGCCAGCAGCTTGAGAGCGGGAGGGTTCTACAATGAGCAGTTCTTC
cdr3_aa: CASSLRAGGFYNEQFF

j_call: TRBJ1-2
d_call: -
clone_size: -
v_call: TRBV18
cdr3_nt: TGTGCCAGCTCACCACCAGTTCTAGACTATGGCTACACCTTC
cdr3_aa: CASSPPVLDYGYTF

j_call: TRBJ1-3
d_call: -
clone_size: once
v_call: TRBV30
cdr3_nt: TGTGCCTGGAGTGGGGCGGGGTTTGGAAACACCATATATTTT
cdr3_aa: CAWSGAGFGNTIYF

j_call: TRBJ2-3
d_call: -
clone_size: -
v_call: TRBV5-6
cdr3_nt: TGTGCCAGCAGCTTAATTCCCACGGGGGTCAAGGGCACAGATACGCAGTATTTT
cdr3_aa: CASSLIPTGVKGTDTQYF

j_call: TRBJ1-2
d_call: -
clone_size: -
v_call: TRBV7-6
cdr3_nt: TGTGCCAGCAGCTTAAATATCGAGGACAGCGGCTACACCTTC
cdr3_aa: CASSLNIEDSGYTF

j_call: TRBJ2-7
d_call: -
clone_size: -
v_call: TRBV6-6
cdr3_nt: TGTGCCAGCAGCCAGACAAGCCCCTACGAGCAGTACTTC
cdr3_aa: CASSQTSPYEQYF

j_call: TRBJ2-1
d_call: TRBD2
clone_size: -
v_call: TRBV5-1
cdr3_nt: TGCGCCAGCAGCTTGGCGCTAGCGGGATTCAATGAGCAGTTCTTC
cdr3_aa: CASSLALAGFNEQFF

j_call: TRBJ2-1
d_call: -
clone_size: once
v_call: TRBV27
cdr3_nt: TGTGCCAGCAGTTCCGCTAGCGATAGACCTCGCTCCTACAATGAGCAGTTCTTC
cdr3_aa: CASSSASDRPRSYNEQFF

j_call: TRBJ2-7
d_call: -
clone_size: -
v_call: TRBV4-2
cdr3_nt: TGTGCCAGCAGCCAAAAGGTCGAGGGGGGGACCTCCTACGAGCAGTACTTC
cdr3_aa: CASSQKVEGGTSYEQYF

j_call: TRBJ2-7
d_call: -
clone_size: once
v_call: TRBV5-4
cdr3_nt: TGTGCCAGCAGCATATTCCGGGACTCCTACGAGCAGTACTTC
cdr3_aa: CASSIFRDSYEQYF

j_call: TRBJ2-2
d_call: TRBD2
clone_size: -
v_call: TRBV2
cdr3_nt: TGTGCCAGCAGCCTAATAGCGGGGGAAGCCGGGGAGCTGTTTTTT
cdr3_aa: CASSLIAGEAGELFF

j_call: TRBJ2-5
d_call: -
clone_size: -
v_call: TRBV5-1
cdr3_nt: TGCGCCAGCAAATCCGACATCTCAGCATCGTACCAAGAGACCCAGTACTTC
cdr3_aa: CASKSDISASYQETQYF

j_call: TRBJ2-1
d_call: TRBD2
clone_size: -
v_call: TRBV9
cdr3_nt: TGTGCCAGCAGCGTTTCGGGGGGGCAGACGTATGAGCAGTTCTTC
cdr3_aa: CASSVSGGQTYEQFF

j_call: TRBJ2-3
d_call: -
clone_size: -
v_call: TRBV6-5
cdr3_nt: TGTGCCAGCAGATCCAGGGGCACAGATACGCAGTATTTT
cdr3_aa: CASRSRGTDTQYF

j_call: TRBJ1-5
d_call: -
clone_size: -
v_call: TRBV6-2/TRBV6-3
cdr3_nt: TGTGCCAGCAGTTGGAGCAGGGGTGGAGCGGCCCAGCATTTT
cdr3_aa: CASSWSRGGAAQHF

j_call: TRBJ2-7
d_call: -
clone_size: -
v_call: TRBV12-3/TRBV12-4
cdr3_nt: TGTGCCAGCAGGGAACAGGGTTACGAGCAGTACTTC
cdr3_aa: CASREQGYEQYF

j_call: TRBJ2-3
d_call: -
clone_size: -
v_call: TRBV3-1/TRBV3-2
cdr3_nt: TGTGCCAGCAGCAATCCCGGGACAGGGGTAGGGACTAGCGTAAATACGCAGTATTTT
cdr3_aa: CASSNPGTGVGTSVNTQYF

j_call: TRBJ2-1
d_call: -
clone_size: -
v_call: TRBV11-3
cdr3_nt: TGTGCCAGCTCGACTAGGCGGGGAGACTCAGGATCCTACAATGAGCAGTTCTTC
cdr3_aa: CASSTRRGDSGSYNEQFF

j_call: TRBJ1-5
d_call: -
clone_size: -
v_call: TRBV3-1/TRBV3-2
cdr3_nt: TGTGCCAGCAGCCAAGACTCAGCGAGCAATCAGCCCCAGCATTTT
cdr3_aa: CASSQDSASNQPQHF

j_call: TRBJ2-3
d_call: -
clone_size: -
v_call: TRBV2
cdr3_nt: TGTGCCAGCAGTTGGGGGGGCACAGATACGCAGTATTTT
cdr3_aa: CASSWGGTDTQYF

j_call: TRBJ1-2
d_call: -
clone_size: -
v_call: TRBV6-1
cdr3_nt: TGTGCCAGCAGTGAAACAACTAACTATGGCTACACCTTC
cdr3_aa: CASSETTNYGYTF

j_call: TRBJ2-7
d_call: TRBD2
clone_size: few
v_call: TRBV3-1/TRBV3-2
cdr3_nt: TGTGCCAGCAGCCTAGCGGGAGGGCCGTCCTACGAGCAGTACTTC
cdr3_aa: CASSLAGGPSYEQYF

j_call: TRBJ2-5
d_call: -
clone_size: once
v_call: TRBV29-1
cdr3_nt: TGCAGCGTTTGGGGGGGCGATGGAGAGACCCAGTACTTC
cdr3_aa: CSVWGGDGETQYF

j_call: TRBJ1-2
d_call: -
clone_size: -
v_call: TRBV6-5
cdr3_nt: TGTGCCAGCAGTCGGTCGGGGGGGCAGGTTGGCTACACCTTC
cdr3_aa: CASSRSGGQVGYTF

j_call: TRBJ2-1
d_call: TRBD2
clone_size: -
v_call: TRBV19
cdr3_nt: TGTGCCAGTAGTTCGCCTACTAGCGGGGTGTTTGAGCAGTTCTTC
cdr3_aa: CASSSPTSGVFEQFF

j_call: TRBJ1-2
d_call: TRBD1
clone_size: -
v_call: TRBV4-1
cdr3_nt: TGCGCCAGCAGCCAAGACGGGACAGGGTTGGGGTATGGCTACACCTTC
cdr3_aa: CASSQDGTGLGYGYTF

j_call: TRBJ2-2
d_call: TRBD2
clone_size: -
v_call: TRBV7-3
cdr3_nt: TGTGCCAGCAGCTTAGGGGTTAGCGGGGGGAACACCGGGGAGCTGTTTTTT
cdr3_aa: CASSLGVSGGNTGELFF

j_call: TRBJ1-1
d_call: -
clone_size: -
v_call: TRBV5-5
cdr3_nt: TGTGCCAGCAGCTTGTGGACATCTGAAGCTTTCTTT
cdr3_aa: CASSLWTSEAFF

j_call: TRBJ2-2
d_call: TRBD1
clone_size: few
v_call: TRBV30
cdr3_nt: TGTGCCTGGAGTGGGGACAGGGGTGGGACCGGGGAGCTGTTTTTT
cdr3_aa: CAWSGDRGGTGELFF

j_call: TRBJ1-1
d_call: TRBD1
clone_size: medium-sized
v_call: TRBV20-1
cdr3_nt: TGCAGTGCTAGTCGGGACAGCACTGAAGCTTTCTTT
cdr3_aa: CSASRDSTEAFF

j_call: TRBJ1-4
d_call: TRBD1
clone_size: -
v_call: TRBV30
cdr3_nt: TGTGCCAGCAACAGGGGAAATGAAAAACTGTTTTTT
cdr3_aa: CASNRGNEKLFF

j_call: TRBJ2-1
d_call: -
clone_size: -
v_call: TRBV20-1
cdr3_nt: TGCAGTGCTAGACAGTACAATGAGCAGTTCTTC
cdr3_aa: CSARQYNEQFF

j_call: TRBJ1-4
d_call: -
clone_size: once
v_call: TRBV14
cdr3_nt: TGTGCCAGCAGCCAAGAAGGTCGCGCGACTTCTTCAACTAATGAAAAACTGTTTTTT
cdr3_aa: CASSQEGRATSSTNEKLFF

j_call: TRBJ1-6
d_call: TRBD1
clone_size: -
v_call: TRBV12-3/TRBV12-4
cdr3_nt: TGTGCCAGCAGTTTACAGGGGGAATCACCCCTCCACTTT
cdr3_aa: CASSLQGESPLHF

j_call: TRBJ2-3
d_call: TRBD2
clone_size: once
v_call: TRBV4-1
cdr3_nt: TGCGCCAGCAGCCAAGTAAGCGGAGCGGGGGGATCGGATACGCAGTATTTT
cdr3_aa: CASSQVSGAGGSDTQYF

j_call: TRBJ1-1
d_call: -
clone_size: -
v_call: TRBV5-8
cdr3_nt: TGTGCCAGCAGCCGCGGGGGGCACACTGAAGCTTTCTTT
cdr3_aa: CASSRGGHTEAFF

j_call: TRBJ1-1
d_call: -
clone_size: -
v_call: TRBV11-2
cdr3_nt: TGTGCCAGCAGCCTCGGGGTAGAGAACACTGAAGCTTTCTTT
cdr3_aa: CASSLGVENTEAFF

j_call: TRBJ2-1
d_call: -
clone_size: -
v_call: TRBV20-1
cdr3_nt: TGCAGTGCTAGTTTAGCCTCCGGAGGTTCCTACAATGAGCAGTTCTTC
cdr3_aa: CSASLASGGSYNEQFF

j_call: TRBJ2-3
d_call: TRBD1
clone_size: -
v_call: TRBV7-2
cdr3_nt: TGTGCCAGCAGCTCCCAATTAGGGACAGGCTCCTTCGGGGGCTATTTT
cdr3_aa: CASSSQLGTGSFGGYF

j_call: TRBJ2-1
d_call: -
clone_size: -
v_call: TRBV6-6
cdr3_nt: TGTGCCAGCAGACTTTCTGCGGGGTACGGCAATGAGCAGTTCTTC
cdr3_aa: CASRLSAGYGNEQFF

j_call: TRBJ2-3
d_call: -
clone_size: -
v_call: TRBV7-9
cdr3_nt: TGTGCCAGCAGCTTAGCGCACCAAGGGGGGGCAGATACGCAGTATTTT
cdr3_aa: CASSLAHQGGADTQYF

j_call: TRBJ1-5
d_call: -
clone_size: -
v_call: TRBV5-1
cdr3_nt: TGCGCCAGCAGCCCAGGTTTATCAGGGCTCGGCCATCAGCCCCAGCATTTT
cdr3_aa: CASSPGLSGLGHQPQHF

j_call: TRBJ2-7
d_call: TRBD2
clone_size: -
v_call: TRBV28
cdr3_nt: TGTGCCAGCAGTCCTTGGGGCGTTGTAGCGGGAGCCCACGAGCAGTACTTC
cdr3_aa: CASSPWGVVAGAHEQYF